These T cell receptor beta chains were read from a single sample in a study of response to subunit inactivated influenza vaccine. Each CDR3 protein gets one entry after TCRdb re-called the RT-PCR reads with MiXCR. Of around 250,000 distinct CDR3 sequences detected, approximately 12% appear once; the ten largest clones hold 7.8%. This sample comprised non-naive T cells sorted from PBMCs, obtained around two weeks before vaccination. The receptors stem from a man aged 45 to 65 who received an inactivated influenza vaccine. CDR3s include the opening cysteine and the closing phenylalanine or tryptophan. The D gene is left open where the match is weak. Clone size is shown for a subset of rows, as once, few, many or a class of expanded clone.

D: TRBD2; J: TRBJ2-1; V: TRBV6-1; size: .; CDR3: CASRTMLAGGPYEQFF; DNA: TGTGCCAGCAGGACGATGCTAGCGGGAGGGCCCTATGAGCAGTTCTTC
D: .; J: TRBJ2-1; V: TRBV5-4; size: .; CDR3: CASSLAGTTNNEQFF; DNA: TGTGCCAGCAGCTTGGCCGGGACCACCAACAATGAGCAGTTCTTC
D: .; J: TRBJ1-5; V: TRBV20-1; size: .; CDR3: CCARDRGRALNQPQHF; DNA: TGCTGTGCTAGAGATCGGGGCAGAGCCCTGAATCAGCCCCAGCATTTT
D: TRBD1; J: TRBJ1-2; V: TRBV6-1; size: .; CDR3: CASSGTGTGGYGYTF; DNA: TGTGCCAGCAGTGGAACCGGGACAGGGGGCTATGGCTACACCTTC
D: TRBD2; J: TRBJ2-7; V: TRBV28; size: few; CDR3: CASSPISASGREQYF; DNA: TGTGCCAGCAGTCCCATTTCGGCAAGCGGGAGAGAGCAGTACTTC
D: .; J: TRBJ2-3; V: TRBV6-5; size: many; CDR3: CASSYAGSADTQYF; DNA: TGTGCCAGCAGTTATGCAGGGTCGGCAGATACGCAGTATTTT
D: TRBD2; J: TRBJ2-1; V: TRBV7-8; size: .; CDR3: CASLSAGGQYNEQLF; DNA: TGTGCCAGCCTATCGGCGGGAGGGCAGTACAATGAGCAGCTCTTC
D: .; J: TRBJ2-5; V: TRBV20-1; size: few; CDR3: CSATPTRVGETQYF; DNA: TGCAGTGCTACCCCAACCCGAGTGGGAGAGACCCAGTACTTC
D: TRBD1; J: TRBJ2-5; V: TRBV7-2; size: .; CDR3: CASSGFSGTGQETQYF; DNA: TGTGCCAGCAGCGGATTCTCCGGGACAGGACAAGAGACCCAGTACTTC
D: .; J: TRBJ2-1; V: TRBV28; size: .; CDR3: CASSHGGISYNEQFF; DNA: TGTGCCAGCAGTCATGGAGGAATTTCCTACAATGAGCAGTTCTTC
D: .; J: TRBJ1-2; V: TRBV12-3/TRBV12-4; size: .; CDR3: CASSFRGLSANYGYTF; DNA: TGTGCCAGCAGTTTTCGGGGGCTCTCAGCTAACTATGGCTACACCTTC